These 4 T cell receptor beta chains originate from one sample sequenced in a study of cytomegalovirus exposure and HLA in healthy donors. The table came from immunoSEQ multiplex PCR; TCRdb's copy has only in-frame clones and leaves some out. The sample includes more than 80,000 clones, about 87% of them seen just once. The sample consisted of PBMCs. The source of these receptors is a woman between 18 and 29 years old in good health and CMV-seropositive.

J is TRBJ1-3 and V is TRBV4-3, with D perhaps matching TRBD1 (5 bases). The CDR3 contains 18 residues. Per the germline V gene, CDR1 is LGHNA and CDR2 is YSLEER. V was shortened by 3 bases and J by 6 bases, with 24 bases between the two germline ends. CDR3 residues: CASSHLIPGRQGENTIYF. CDR3 DNA sequence: TGCGCCAGCAGCCATTTAATTCCCGGGCGGCAGGGTGAAAACACCATATATTTT.

The chain couples TRBV5-1 to TRBJ2-3, with 7 bases identical to TRBD2. The V and J ends lost 1 base and 0 bases, in that order; junction bases with no gene match: 14. The CDR3 runs 19 residues. Germline V CDR1 and CDR2: SGHRS, YFSETQ. The CDR3 DNA follows: TGCGCCAGCAGCTTGAGATTGGGGGAGGGATTAACAAGCACAGATACGCAGTATTTT. It translates to CASSLRLGEGLTSTDTQYF.

J is TRBJ1-1 and V is TRBV11-2; TRBD1 is a possible D gene (5 bases). Per the germline V gene, CDR1 is SGHAT and CDR2 is FQNNGV. There are 11 residues in the CDR3. The germline V and J ends were trimmed by 8 bases and 4 bases, with 8 bases remaining between them. The CDR3 DNA sequence: TGTGCCAGCCCCGGGGGCACTGAAGCTTTCTTT. Amino acids: CASPGGTEAFF.

The chain employs TRBV11-2 and TRBJ2-1, with 12 nucleotides matching TRBD2. Germline V CDR1 and CDR2: SGHAT, FQNNGV. Germline trimming cut 2 bases from V and 9 bases from J; bases unmatched to any gene: 11. The CDR3 consists of 17 residues. Here the CDR3 reads CASSLRRLAGAPGEQFF. CDR3 DNA: TGTGCCAGCAGCTTAAGAAGACTAGCGGGGGCACCGGGTGAGCAGTTCTTC. Drawing the rest from reference TRBV11-2 and TRBJ2-1, the complete variable domain is EAGVAQSPRYKIIEKRQSVAFWCNPISGHATLYWYQQILGQGPKLLIQFQNNGVVDDSQLPKDRFSAERLKGVDSTLKIQPAKLEDSAVYLCASSLRRLAGAPGEQFFGPGTRLTVL.